This TCR beta chain was captured by sequencing in a study of PD-L1 blockade in urothelial cancer. At the level of the study: Patients, treated from about 2014 onward, received atezolizumab 1,200 mg intravenously every 3 weeks. Analyses were performed on blood at 3 weeks after treatment start (the second dose) and at 6 weeks.

V dropped 6 bases and J dropped 0 bases, with 8 bases sitting between them. Germline CDR1 and CDR2: SQVTM and ANQGSEA. This CDR3 is built from 13 residues. Assay used: immunoSEQ multiplex PCR; TCRdb lists only in-frame clones, some missing. The table includes more than 30,000 clones, 83% detected once. The chain is built from TRBV29-1 and TRBJ1-4; no definite D call. This sequence originates from a man in his sixties with urothelial cancer. Source: PBMCs, taken around atezolizumab (anti-PD-L1) treatment. The CDR3 coding sequence is TGCAGCGTCAAACAGACAACTAATGAAAAACTGTTTTTT. Its translation: CSVKQTTNEKLFF.